These 28 T cell receptor beta chains share one sample of origin, sequenced in a study of T cells in Graves' hyperthyroidism and ophthalmopathy. Amplified TCR beta CDR3 regions derived from RNA transcripts. HTBI primers were the set used in a first-round RT-PCR of the TCR CDR3. TCRdb itself ran the multiplex PCR reads through MiXCR, one entry per CDR3 protein. The sample holds more than 150,000 distinct CDR3 sequences, about 17% seen once. The sample consisted of blood. The receptors here all came from a woman in her forties or fifties with Graves' hyperthyroidism.

This chain joins TRBV11-2 and TRBJ2-2, with D possibly TRBD1 on 5 matching bases. Between the trimmed V and J ends, which lost 3 bases and 3 bases, there was a span of 14 bases. This CDR3 comprises 16 residues. Germline CDR1 reads SGHAT; CDR2 reads FQNNGV. This chain's CDR3 is CASSFIGALHTGELFF. CDR3 in DNA: TGTGCCAGCAGCTTCATTGGGGCACTTCACACCGGGGAGCTGTTTTTT. The full variable domain, its missing parts supplied by reference TRBV11-2 and TRBJ2-2, is EAGVAQSPRYKIIEKRQSVAFWCNPISGHATLYWYQQILGQGPKLLIQFQNNGVVDDSQLPKDRFSAERLKGVDSTLKIQPAKLEDSAVYLCASSFIGALHTGELFFGEGSRLTVL.

This clonotype was seen at least ten times. This chain links TRBV5-8 with TRBJ1-1; a possible D gene is TRBD1 (6 bases). Germline V gives CDR1 SGHTS, CDR2 YDEGEE. Trimming cost V 0 bases and J 7 bases, with 10 bases left between them. The CDR3 length is 13 residues. The CDR3 DNA follows: TGTGCCAGCAGCTTGGCCGGACAGATTGAAGCTTTCTTT. Its protein product is CASSLAGQIEAFF.

This clonotype was observed many times. The CDR3 DNA reads as TGCGCCAGCAGTGAGGAGGCCGGGGGCTATGGCTACACCTTC. Residues: CASSEEAGGYGYTF. The V gene is TRBV5-1, the J gene TRBJ1-2; maybe TRBD1 (5 bases). Germline V gene lookup returns CDR1 SGHRS and CDR2 YFSETQ. Trimming removed 5 bases at V and 4 bases at J, with 15 bases between. CDR3 length equals 14 residues.

The chain has TRBV28 and TRBJ2-1, with a possible D match to TRBD1 (6 bases). V lost 8 bases and J lost 0, with 17 bases in between. There are 16 residues in the CDR3. CDR1 is MDHEN, CDR2 SYDVKM, per germline. In nucleotides, the CDR3 is TGTGCCAGCCGCGAATCTCGACAGGTCTCCTACAATGAGCAGTTCTTC. Amino acid sequence: CASRESRQVSYNEQFF.

In this sample, this clonotype turned up many times. The chain joins TRBV6-1 to TRBJ2-3, with D unclear. V was cut by 5 bases and J by 6 bases, with 21 bases left in between. The CDR3 runs 16 residues. Germline CDR1 and CDR2: MNHNS and SASEGT. The CDR3 loop is CASSPRVAEFWDTQYF. In DNA, the CDR3 is TGTGCCAGCAGTCCCCGAGTAGCCGAGTTTTGGGATACGCAGTATTTT.

This clonotype was detected ten times or more. The V and J genes are TRBV5-8 and TRBJ1-5; weak D call: TRBD1 (6 bases). The CDR3 length is 16 residues. The germline CDR1 and CDR2 sequences are SGHTS and YDEGEE. With 0 bases removed from V and 2 bases from J, the gap between germline ends came to 12 bases. CDR3 DNA: TGTGCCAGCAGCTTGGAGGCCCACAGGGGCAATCAGCCCCAGCATTTT. The encoded protein is CASSLEAHRGNQPQHF.

Ten or more counts support this clonotype. The chain uses TRBV12-3 or TRBV12-4 and TRBJ1-5, with 7 positions matching TRBD1. The CDR3 spans 15 residues. With 6 bases clipped from V and 0 bases from J, the junction kept 5 bases outside the gene matches. CDR3 sequence reads: CASSPTGASNQPQHF. CDR3 in DNA: TGTGCCAGCAGCCCAACAGGGGCTAGCAATCAGCCCCAGCATTTT.

This clonotype was observed at least ten times. The genes are TRBV19 and TRBJ1-1; TRBD1 agrees at 11 bases. The CDR3 runs 14 residues. The junction had 5 bases not matched to a gene; V was cut back by 7 bases and J by 4 bases. CDR1 is LNHDA and CDR2 is SQIVND in the germline V gene (reference sequence). The CDR3 sequence: CASIGQGAFTEAFF. DNA of the CDR3: TGTGCCAGTATAGGACAGGGGGCGTTCACTGAAGCTTTCTTT.

This clonotype has more than one count but fewer than ten. The chain couples TRBV29-1 to TRBJ1-2, with D unclear. The ends were cut back, 0 bases at V and 9 bases at J, with 11 bases in the middle. Germline-derived CDR1 and CDR2 are SQVTM and ANQGSEA. CDR3 length: 12 residues. The chain's CDR3 is CSVEDSVESYTF. Written as DNA, the CDR3 is TGCAGCGTTGAAGATTCTGTAGAGAGCTACACCTTC.

This clonotype came up many times. The chain joins TRBV7-6 to TRBJ1-6; possible D gene TRBD1, 5 bases. The length of the CDR3 is 17 residues. The germline CDR1 and CDR2 sequences are SGHVS and FNYEAQ. The ends were cut back, 5 bases at V and 9 bases at J, with 23 bases in the middle. The CDR3, as DNA: TGTGCCAGCAGCCCGACCCAGGAGAGGACCGGGGGTTCACCCCTCCACTTT. Residues: CASSPTQERTGGSPLHF. Using reference TRBV7-6 and TRBJ1-6 for the parts outside the CDR3, the full variable domain is GAGVSQSPRYKVTKRGQDVALRCDPISGHVSLYWYRQALGQGPEFLTYFNYEAQQDKSGLPNDRFSAERPEGSISTLTIQRTEQRDSAMYRCASSPTQERTGGSPLHFGNGTRLTVT.

This clonotype was seen ten or more times. This chain joins TRBV7-2 and TRBJ2-3; 9 bases agree with TRBD1. CDR3 length: 15 residues. Looked up from germline, CDR1 is SGHTA and CDR2 is FQGNSA. V lost 1 base and J lost 5; bases outside the gene matches: 4. Written as DNA, the CDR3 is TGTGCCAGCAGCTTAGGGGGGACAGGGAAAGATACGCAGTATTTT. It encodes CASSLGGTGKDTQYF.

A few counts support this clonotype. This clone may be a read error of a much larger clone one base away. The chain is built from TRBV6-1 and TRBJ1-5; 7 positions match TRBD1. CDR1 MNHNS and CDR2 SASEGT come from the germline V gene. This CDR3 is built from 15 residues. J lost 9 bases, V lost 5 bases, and 13 bases had no gene match. CDR3 in DNA: TGTGCCAGCAGTAAGGTACAGGGGACCGAGGCGCCCCAGCATTTT. Residues: CASSKVQGTEAPQHF.

This clonotype was recorded once. This could be a read error, since a much larger clone is one nucleotide away. This CDR3 reads CASSQGSLAGGPCTQYF. For the CDR3, the DNA is TGTGCCAGCAGCCAGGGATCCCTAGCGGGGGGGCCCTGTACGCAGTATTTT. The chain couples TRBV3-1 to TRBJ2-3; TRBD2 matches 12 bases. With V trimmed by 3 bases and J by 8 bases, 12 bases remained unmatched. Germline V gene data show CDR1 as LGHDT and CDR2 as YNNKEL (reference sequence). The CDR3 runs to 17 residues.

Many counts were recorded for this clonotype. A much larger clone differs from this one at a single base, so this may be a read error. The rearrangement uses TRBV5-1 and TRBJ2-1; 10 bases line up with TRBD1. Germline CDR1 reads SGHRS; CDR2 reads YFSETQ. This CDR3 is 15 amino acids long. V was pared by 3 bases and J by 2 bases, with 2 bases of the junction left unmatched. As DNA, the CDR3 is TGCGCCAGCAGCTCCGGACAGGGGGCCTACAATGAGCAGTTCTTC. It specifies CASSSGQGAYNEQFF.

In its sample, this clonotype was seen a few times. The chain couples TRBV18 to TRBJ2-5, with D maybe TRBD2 (5 bases). Germline V gene lookup returns CDR1 KGHSH and CDR2 LQKENI. With 4 bases removed from V and 10 bases from J, the gap between germline ends came to 19 bases. The CDR3 sequence is 14 residues long. CDR3 nucleotides: TGTGCCAGCTCACTAACGACTTCCCATGGGAGCCAGTACTTC. Encoded protein: CASSLTTSHGSQYF.

This clonotype showed up many times. CDR3 loop: CASSFVRLNTEAFF. CDR3 coding DNA: TGTGCCAGCAGTTTTGTGCGACTGAACACTGAAGCTTTCTTT. The chain uses TRBV28 and TRBJ1-1; D unclear. V was clipped by 3 bases and J by 0 bases, with 8 bases between them. Per germline, CDR1 MDHEN and CDR2 SYDVKM. CDR3 length equals 14 residues.

This sequence joins TRBV7-3 and TRBJ2-1; TRBD2 might be the D (7 bases). From germline, CDR1 is SGHTA and CDR2 FQGTGA. The CDR3 is made up of 17 amino acids. V was shortened by 4 bases and J by 4 bases, with 20 bases between the two germline ends. The CDR3: CASSSEKGGAPYNEQFF. DNA of the CDR3: TGTGCCAGCAGCTCGGAAAAAGGGGGGGCCCCTTACAATGAGCAGTTCTTC.

The table lists this clonotype with many counts. The V gene is TRBV10-2, the J gene TRBJ2-7; D is undetermined. This CDR3 has 11 residues. In germline, CDR1 is WSHSY, CDR2 SAAADI. Deletions cut 0 bases from V and 5 bases from J, with 2 bases between. The CDR3: CASSESNEQYF. Written as DNA, the CDR3 is TGCGCCAGCAGTGAGTCGAACGAGCAGTACTTC.

The rearrangement joins TRBV6-2 or TRBV6-3 to TRBJ1-1; possibly TRBD1 for D (5 bases). The CDR3 runs 15 residues. Trimming took 2 bases from V and 5 from J, leaving 15 bases between them. CDR1 is MNHEY, CDR2 SVGEGT, per germline. The CDR3 loop is CASSYLGPLTTEAFF. Written as DNA, the CDR3 is TGTGCCAGCAGTTACCTGGGGCCCTTGACGACTGAAGCTTTCTTT.

The CDR3 coding sequence is TGTGCCAGCAGTCCAGCCTGGGCCCTTGGGGCCATGAACACTGAAGCTTTCTTT. Translated: CASSPAWALGAMNTEAFF. This chain connects TRBV12-3 or TRBV12-4 to TRBJ1-1; the D gene is possibly TRBD1 (5 bases). Trimming stripped 5 bases from V and 0 bases from J, with 22 bases between. This CDR3 has 18 amino acids.

The V and J genes are TRBV20-1 and TRBJ2-4, with 7 positions matching TRBD2. V lost 4 bases, J lost 7 bases, and 7 bases stayed unmatched. Germline V gene sequence: CDR1 DFQATT, CDR2 SNEGSKA (reference sequence). The CDR3 is 13 residues long. CDR3 DNA: TGCAGTGCTACAACCGGGACTATGAACATTCAGTACTTC. Its translation is CSATTGTMNIQYF.

This clonotype was seen at least ten times. This rearrangement joins TRBV19 to TRBJ1-1; D uncertain. CDR1 and CDR2 from the germline V gene are LNHDA and SQIVND (reference sequence). This CDR3 region has 13 residues. The V and J ends lost 6 bases and 0 bases respectively, with 8 bases between them. This chain's CDR3 is CASREQMNTEAFF. For the CDR3, the DNA is TGTGCCAGTAGAGAGCAGATGAACACTGAAGCTTTCTTT. The variable domain in full, completed from reference TRBV19 and TRBJ1-1, reads DGGITQSPKYLFRKEGQNVTLSCEQNLNHDAMYWYRQDPGQGLRLIYYSQIVNDFQKGDIAEGYSVSREKKESFPLTVTSAQKNPTAFYLCASREQMNTEAFFGQGTRLTVV.

This clonotype showed up many times. The chain uses TRBV28 and TRBJ1-5; 9 positions match TRBD1. Germline lookup yields CDR1 MDHEN and CDR2 SYDVKM. CDR3 length: 14 residues. V shed 5 bases and J 4 bases; nucleotides not matched to a gene: 3. CDR3 bases: TGTGCCAGCAGTACCGGGACAGGGAATCAGCCCCAGCATTTT. It translates to CASSTGTGNQPQHF.

The V and J genes are TRBV4-2 and TRBJ1-4; D is undetermined. Trimming pared 1 base from V and 6 bases from J, leaving 6 bases between. Looked up from germline, CDR1 is LGHNA and CDR2 is YNFKEQ. The CDR3 is 13 amino acids. Here the CDR3 DNA reads TGTGCCAGCAGCCAAGGGACGGATGAAAAACTGTTTTTT. Its protein product is CASSQGTDEKLFF.

This clonotype was picked up many times. V and J are TRBV28 and TRBJ2-2; D gene unclear. The length of the CDR3 is 14 residues. Trimming cost V 3 bases and J 11 bases, with 16 bases left between them. From germline, CDR1 is MDHEN and CDR2 SYDVKM. Here the CDR3 reads CASSFGQTRVELFF. The CDR3 DNA follows: TGTGCCAGCAGTTTTGGGCAAACAAGGGTCGAGCTGTTTTTT.

This clonotype has ten or more counts. The chain is built from TRBV20-1 and TRBJ1-2; no definite D call. This CDR3 region has 15 residues. Germline CDR1 and CDR2: DFQATT and SNEGSKA (reference sequence). Trimming left V 0 bases short and J 8 bases short, with 19 bases between. CDR3 DNA sequence: TGCAGTGCTAGAGATCATACAGTTACCTCTGACGGCTACACCTTC. This translates into CSARDHTVTSDGYTF.

This clonotype was detected ten times or more. The chain is built from TRBV11-1 and TRBJ2-5; unclear D gene. With 4 bases removed from V and 2 bases from J, the gap between germline ends came to 8 bases. This CDR3 is 13 amino acids long. Germline CDR1 and CDR2: SGHAT and FQDESV (reference sequence). CDR3 nucleotide sequence: TGTGCCAGCAGCTCCCCTGGTCAAGAGACCCAGTACTTC. It translates to CASSSPGQETQYF.

This clonotype was seen at least ten times. The chain has TRBV20-1 and TRBJ2-5; 11 positions match TRBD2. From germline, CDR1 is DFQATT and CDR2 SNEGSKA (reference sequence). With V trimmed by 1 base and J by 10 bases, 8 bases remained unmatched. This CDR3 spans 14 amino acids. For the CDR3, the DNA is TGCAGTGCTAGAGGTGGACTAGCGGGTGGGGACCAGTACTTC. Amino acid sequence: CSARGGLAGGDQYF.